This TCR beta chain was documented in a study of T cell responses to AZD1222 COVID-19 vaccine. General study results and limits: Spike-specific TCR repertoires showed rising breadth and depth after two AZD1222 doses.

Repertoires were generated with immunoSEQ multiplex PCR, while TCRdb's copy carries only in-frame clones and drops some. The repertoire consists of roughly 160,000 clones, with over 75% occurring once and the leading ten covering approximately 4.3%. Of note for this clone: Its specificity is not known.

The CDR3 has 14 residues. Germline CDR1 and CDR2: LGHDT and YNNKEL (reference sequence). V was shortened by 1 base and J by 7 bases, with 11 bases between the two germline ends. The clonotype originates from an adult who received the AZD1222 COVID-19 vaccine. The starting material was peripheral blood, obtained 28 days after the second AZD1222 dose. The chain carries TRBV3-1 (or the pseudogene TRBV3-2) and TRBJ1-5; no firm D call. This CDR3 is CASSQGAGHQPQHF. CDR3 DNA: TGTGCCAGCAGCCAAGGGGCAGGTCACCAGCCCCAGCATTTT.